The 27 T cell receptor beta chains below come from one sample, sequenced in a study of identical twins. MiXCR was run by TCRdb on the 5' RACE reads, yielding one entry per CDR3 protein. The repertoire holds about 530,000 distinct CDR3 sequences, with around 24% as singletons. These data also formed part of another study, on yellow fever vaccine responses in identical twins.

Sequencing was performed on CD4+ T cells sorted from blood. The source is a woman aged 18-29 years in good health.

The sample holds a few counts of this clonotype. This may stem from a read error, because a much larger clone lies one nucleotide away. The V call is TRBV7-9, the J call TRBJ2-2; 9 nucleotides match TRBD1. The ends lost 5 bases at V and 3 bases at J; junction bases unmatched: 4. The CDR3 runs to 15 residues. Germline values: CDR1 SEHNR, CDR2 FQNEAQ (reference sequence). The CDR3 nucleotides are TGTGCCAGCAGCCCCGGGACAGGGTACACCGGGGAGCTGTTTTTT. Its protein is CASSPGTGYTGELFF.

The genes are TRBV6-5 and TRBJ2-7, with TRBD1 matching 7 bases. This CDR3 spans 12 amino acids. The germline gives CDR1 MNHEY, CDR2 SVGAGI. The V and J ends lost 6 bases and 6 bases, in that order; junction bases with no gene match: 5. CDR3 sequence reads: CASRKTGSEQYF. The CDR3 DNA reads as TGTGCCAGCAGGAAGACAGGGAGCGAGCAGTACTTC.

This sequence joins TRBV2 and TRBJ2-7; no firm D call. V was pared by 3 bases and J by 0 bases, with 6 bases between. Germline V lookup: CDR1 SNHLY, CDR2 FYNNEI. The CDR3 has 13 amino acids. CDR3 DNA sequence: TGTGCCAGCAGTGACCCTAACTCCTACGAGCAGTACTTC. This gives the protein CASSDPNSYEQYF.

The rearrangement joins TRBV29-1 to TRBJ2-7; 12 nucleotides match TRBD1. The V gene's germline CDR1 is SQVTM and CDR2 ANQGSEA. There are 14 residues in the CDR3. V was pared by 6 bases and J by 6 bases, with 9 bases of the junction left unmatched. The CDR3 is CSVLPGQGAREQYF. The CDR3 DNA is TGCAGCGTACTACCGGGACAGGGGGCTCGCGAGCAGTACTTC.

A few counts support this clonotype. CDR3 protein: CASSAGTGSSNQPQHF. Written as DNA, the CDR3 is TGTGCCAGCAGTGCCGGGACCGGGAGTTCCAATCAGCCCCAGCATTTT. The V call is TRBV12-3 or TRBV12-4, the J call TRBJ1-5; a weak D match, TRBD1 (5 bases). The CDR3 has 16 amino acids. Deletions cut 5 bases from V and 3 bases from J, with 17 bases between.

This chain connects TRBV7-9 to TRBJ2-1; D remains unclear. V lost 5 bases and J lost 6, with 17 bases in between. The germline CDR1 and CDR2 sequences are SEHNR and FQNEAQ (reference sequence). This CDR3 has 15 amino acids. In DNA form, the CDR3 reads TGTGCCAGCAGCCGTCTAAACGAGGACGGCAATGAGCAGTTCTTC. Protein sequence: CASSRLNEDGNEQFF.

V is TRBV5-6 and J is TRBJ2-5, with 11 bases lining up with TRBD1. Germline V CDR1 and CDR2: SGHDT, YYEEEE. The J segment lost 5 bases and the V segment lost 0 bases, leaving 6 bases of the junction unmatched. The CDR3 contains 16 residues. The DNA of the CDR3 is TGTGCCAGCAGCTTGGGGACAGGGGGCCCTTTGGAGACCCAGTACTTC. It is translated as CASSLGTGGPLETQYF.

This clonotype was seen just once. This clone may be a read error of a much larger clone one base away. The chain employs TRBV11-2 and TRBJ2-1; D is perhaps TRBD1 (5 bases). The CDR3 contains 16 residues. CDR1 and CDR2 (germline): SGHAT, FQNNGV. CDR3 residues: CVSSLEWGNSYNEQFF. The CDR3 coding sequence is TGTGTCAGCAGCTTAGAATGGGGCAACTCCTACAATGAGCAGTTCTTC.

The table lists this clonotype with many counts. This rearrangement joins TRBV7-8 to TRBJ2-7; TRBD2 matches at 10 bases. CDR1 and CDR2 (germline): SGHVS, FQNEAQ. The CDR3 contains 16 residues. Trimming removed 1 base from V and 2 bases from J; junction bases left unmatched: 5. The CDR3 DNA reads TGTGCCAGCAGCTTAGGAGGCCTAGCGGGAGCCTACGAGCAGTACTTC. Residues: CASSLGGLAGAYEQYF.

This clonotype has at least ten counts. The chain joins TRBV5-1 to TRBJ1-1; TRBD1 aligns across 8 bases. CDR3 size: 15 residues. Germline lookup yields CDR1 SGHRS and CDR2 YFSETQ. V shed 4 bases and J 0 bases; nucleotides not matched to a gene: 5. The CDR3 protein is CASSTRQGMNTEAFF. CDR3 nucleotides: TGCGCCAGCAGCACCAGACAGGGGATGAACACTGAAGCTTTCTTT.

The rearrangement joins TRBV5-8 to TRBJ2-5; TRBD1 aligns across 7 bases. The CDR3 sequence is 14 residues long. The germline V gene has CDR1 SGHTS and CDR2 YDEGEE. Trimming took 4 bases from V and 4 from J; bases not matched to a gene: 7. CDR3 bases: TGTGCCAGCAGCCCGGGACAGAGAACAGAGACCCAGTACTTC. Translating gives CASSPGQRTETQYF.

V and J are TRBV4-1 and TRBJ2-5; 9 bases are shared with TRBD2. V lost 1 base and J lost 4; bases outside the gene matches: 13. Germline values: CDR1 MGHRA, CDR2 YSYEKL. This CDR3 spans 18 amino acids. The CDR3: CASSQVGLAGTGGETQYF. The CDR3 nucleotides are TGCGCCAGCAGCCAAGTAGGCCTAGCGGGAACGGGAGGAGAGACCCAGTACTTC.

This clonotype has more than one count but fewer than ten. J is TRBJ2-3 and V is TRBV10-3; no firm D call. CDR3 length equals 14 residues. Trimming removed 4 bases at V and 2 bases at J, with 10 bases between. Germline V CDR1 and CDR2: ENHRY, SYGVKD. In DNA form, the CDR3 reads TGTGCCATCAGTGGGGCCCAACCCACAGATACGCAGTATTTT. Translating it yields CAISGAQPTDTQYF.

V is TRBV10-3 and J is TRBJ2-1; TRBD2 aligns across 7 bases. The junction had 15 bases not matched to a gene; V was cut back by 2 bases and J by 5 bases. The CDR3 is made up of 18 amino acids. Per the germline V gene, CDR1 is ENHRY and CDR2 is SYGVKD. The CDR3 DNA sequence: TGTGCCATCAGTGAGACTCCCCCCCGGCTAGCGGTAGACAATGAGCAGTTCTTC. It codes for CAISETPPRLAVDNEQFF.

As concerns this clonotype: At one of its ends the junction is not consistent with the germline gene, which may arise from a read error. The chain joins TRBV29-1 to TRBJ1-2; tentatively, D is TRBD1 (5 bases). Germline assignment: CDR1 SQVTM and CDR2 ANQGSEA. This CDR3 is built from 13 residues. The chain's CDR3 is CSAETPGRYGYTF. Written as DNA, the CDR3 is TGCAGCGCTGAAACCCCGGGACGGTATGGCTACACCTTC.

This clonotype was counted a few times. The CDR3 reads CASSLNSPTGAIYGYTF. Here the CDR3 DNA reads TGTGCCAGCAGCTTGAATAGCCCGACAGGGGCCATCTATGGCTACACCTTC. The chain has TRBV6-1 and TRBJ1-2, with 8 bases identical to TRBD1. Losses at the gene ends were 6 bases for V and 4 bases for J; bases not matched to a gene: 16. The CDR3 contains 17 residues. Germline CDR1 is MNHNS and CDR2 is SASEGT.

The CDR3 loop is CATSDWTGQGVDQPQHF. The CDR3 bases are TGTGCCACCAGTGATTGGACGGGACAGGGGGTCGATCAGCCCCAGCATTTT. V is TRBV24-1 and J is TRBJ1-5; 11 bases map to TRBD1. Germline V lookup: CDR1 KGHDR, CDR2 SFDVKD. The CDR3 contains 17 residues. V was clipped by 2 bases and J by 5 bases; unmatched bases: 7.

The J gene is TRBJ1-5, the V gene TRBV20-1, with 10 bases aligning to TRBD1. The germline CDR1 and CDR2 sequences are DFQATT and SNEGSKA (reference sequence). The CDR3 spans 15 residues. J gave up 3 bases and V 6 bases, and 8 bases lay outside the gene matches. CDR3 sequence: CSATPGQGFNQPQHF. The CDR3 nucleotides read TGCAGTGCGACTCCGGGACAGGGGTTCAATCAGCCCCAGCATTTT.

V is TRBV5-1 and J is TRBJ2-1, with 8 bases fitting TRBD1. CDR1 is SGHRS, CDR2 YFSETQ, per germline. The trim removed 3 bases at V and 7 bases at J, leaving 9 bases unmatched. This CDR3 is 15 amino acids long. The CDR3 is CASSSGQGLWNEQFF. CDR3 coding DNA: TGCGCCAGCAGCTCCGGACAGGGACTCTGGAATGAGCAGTTCTTC.

CDR3 coding DNA: TGTGCCAGCAGCTCGCACGGTGGGCCCCAGCATTTT. Protein product: CASSSHGGPQHF. The J gene is TRBJ1-5, the V gene TRBV9; D gene ambiguous. Trimming shortened V by 4 bases and J by 9 bases, and 11 bases separated the two germline ends. CDR1 and CDR2 (germline): SGDLS, YYNGEE. The CDR3 sequence is 12 residues long.

This clonotype has only a few counts. The J gene is TRBJ2-3, the V gene TRBV18, with 7 bases aligning to TRBD2. CDR1 is KGHSH and CDR2 is LQKENI in the germline V gene. Trimming cost V 3 bases and J 1 base; bases outside gene matches: 10. The CDR3 is made up of 17 amino acids. The chain's CDR3 is CASSPRTSSVGTDTQYF. For the CDR3, the DNA is TGTGCCAGCTCACCGAGGACTAGTAGCGTTGGCACAGATACGCAGTATTTT. The full variable domain, rest sourced from reference TRBV18 and TRBJ2-3, is NAGVMQNPRHLVRRRGQEARLRCSPMKGHSHVYWYRQLPEEGLKFMVYLQKENIIDESGMPKERFSAEFPKEGPSILRIQQVVRGDSAAYFCASSPRTSSVGTDTQYFGPGTRLTVL.

The V and J genes are TRBV4-2 and TRBJ2-3; no firm D call. In germline, CDR1 is LGHNA, CDR2 YNFKEQ. Trimming stripped 0 bases from V and 4 bases from J, with 14 bases between. The CDR3 loop spans 16 amino acids. The CDR3 coding sequence is TGTGCCAGCAGCCAAGATGATCAGGCGAAGGCAGATACGCAGTATTTT. Amino acid sequence: CASSQDDQAKADTQYF.

This chain connects TRBV5-6 to TRBJ2-2; D is unclear. Germline lookup yields CDR1 SGHDT and CDR2 YYEEEE. This CDR3 is 15 amino acids long. V was pared by 2 bases and J by 1 base, with 9 bases between. The CDR3 sequence: CASSFTPQNTGELFF. DNA of the CDR3: TGTGCCAGCAGCTTTACCCCACAGAACACCGGGGAGCTGTTTTTT.

This clonotype has a handful of counts. V and J are TRBV29-1 and TRBJ2-5; D not resolved. CDR1 and CDR2 (germline): SQVTM, ANQGSEA. The CDR3 is 12 residues long. V gave up 3 bases and J gave up 2 bases, with 7 bases separating them. The CDR3 coding sequence is TGCAGCGTTGACGGCAGACAAGAGACCCAGTACTTC. Translated, it gives CSVDGRQETQYF.

V and J are TRBV10-3 and TRBJ2-7; D remains ambiguous. In germline, CDR1 is ENHRY, CDR2 SYGVKD. The CDR3 is 13 residues long. The V end was cut by 3 bases, the J end by 7 bases, with 13 bases between. In DNA, the CDR3 is TGTGCCATCAGTGACGACCACCTGTGGGAGCAGTACTTC. Its protein product is CAISDDHLWEQYF.

The gene calls are TRBV24-1 and TRBJ2-6; D is uncertain. V dropped 5 bases and J dropped 4 bases, with 5 bases sitting between them. This CDR3 has 13 residues. Germline V gene sequence: CDR1 KGHDR, CDR2 SFDVKD. CDR3 sequence: CATSGLGANVLTF. The CDR3 DNA follows: TGTGCCACCAGTGGCCTCGGGGCCAACGTCCTGACTTTC.

The chain employs TRBV24-1 and TRBJ2-5, with TRBD2 matching over 8 bases. The CDR3 has 19 residues. The V segment lost 4 bases and the J segment 2 bases; nucleotides outside the gene matches: 17. The germline gives CDR1 KGHDR, CDR2 SFDVKD. The CDR3, as DNA: TGTGCCACCAGTGACCGTCTTCCTCGGGAGGGGAGGTTACAAGAGACCCAGTACTTC. Translation: CATSDRLPREGRLQETQYF.